This T cell receptor beta chain was identified during a study of PD-1 blockade in mismatch repair-deficient tumors. Study-wide context: Patients had roughly twelve mismatch repair-deficient cancer types, all previously treated and progressing. Study-wide findings and caveats: Tumor-resident clones, often undetectable pretreatment in blood, expanded then contracted after pembrolizumab.

Details on this clone: Its antigen is undetermined.

V was trimmed by 4 bases and J by 0 bases, leaving 7 bases between them. There are 13 residues in the CDR3. Germline CDR1 MNHEY, CDR2 SMNVEV (reference sequence). Every patient had mismatch repair deficiency by PCR or immunohistochemistry. TCRs were sequenced from a few patients responding to pembrolizumab. Libraries were prepared by immunoSEQ multiplex PCR; TCRdb keeps only in-frame clonotypes and omits some of them. In the table there are approximately 51,000 clones, roughly 80% of which are singletons. The receptor was isolated from an adult with mismatch repair-deficient cancer. The rearrangement links TRBV27 to TRBJ2-7, with D perhaps being TRBD1 or TRBD2 (6 bases each). The sample here was peripheral blood, taken approximately 20 weeks after starting pembrolizumab. CDR3 DNA: TGTGCCAGCAGTTCGGGGGCCTCCTACGAGCAGTACTTC. Amino acids: CASSSGASYEQYF.